This T cell receptor beta chain appears in the sequencing data of a study of OX40 agonist ivuxolimab in advanced cancers. A note on the overall study: Ivuxolimab, which targeted the costimulatory receptor OX40 (CD134), was an agonistic, fully human IgG2 monoclonal antibody. Intravenous ivuxolimab was administered to patients every 2 weeks at six dose levels: 0.01, 0.1, 0.3, 1.5, 3 and 10 mg/kg. Of the approximately 50 dose-escalation patients, hepatocellular carcinoma was present in about 20, melanoma in roughly 15, renal cell carcinoma in 9 and head and neck cancer in 9. In the dose-escalation cohort, roughly 82% of patients were male, and the mean age was 60 years with a range of roughly 20 to 85. Patients were allowed to have had prior anti-PD-1, anti-PD-L1 or anti-CTLA-4 therapy, and approximately 40% of the dose-escalation patients had been treated with checkpoint inhibitors. Partial responses occurred in three dose-escalation patients, of whom one had hepatocellular carcinoma and two had cutaneous melanoma. Peripheral TCRbeta sequencing aimed to test whether ivuxolimab altered TCR sequence diversity and caused clonal T-cell expansion. The paper reports the monotherapy dose-escalation portion (N of about 52 patients) of the phase I ivuxolimab trial.

The trial excluded patients who had a history of autoimmune disease or who were on systemic immunosuppression. Peripheral blood for TCR sequencing was collected from all dose cohorts at baseline, on cycle 4 day 1, and on cycle 7 day 1. The samples were drawn from a first-in-human, open-label, multicenter phase I dose-escalation trial of ivuxolimab. Adults with locally advanced or metastatic melanoma, renal cell, hepatocellular, or head and neck squamous cell carcinoma were enrolled in the trial. Before TCR sequencing, CD4+ and CD8+ T cells were separately sorted from peripheral blood. The sample holds one count of this clone. It lacks a known antigen. Base qualities are missing; no much larger clone stands one base away. For sequencing of the TCRbeta CDR3 region, genomic DNA was extracted from the sorted cells. TCRbeta CDR3 regions were sequenced using the immunoSEQ Assay. As stored in TCRdb, this immuneACCESS dataset retains in-frame rearrangements with V and J assigned. A fraction of the clones does not appear; measured against another copy, unresolved V genes explain less than half of the discrepancy, and the remainder lacks a known reason. This sample lists over 55,000 clones; around 88% were detected once. The top ten clones comprise approximately 0.55% of the sample.

CDR1 and CDR2 are drawn from the germline V gene: LGHNA, YSLEER. Including cysteine and phenylalanine, the CDR3 has 18 amino acids. Solely the CDR3 DNA is kept, with 54 bases framed from the first base. V has 0 bases trimmed and J has 2 bases trimmed; junction bases matching no gene number 10. General study outcomes and caveats: The antigen specificity of the clonally expanded peripheral T cells was not determined. In the 0.1-3.0 mg/kg groups, partial responders had among the lowest normalized peripheral clonal expansion, particularly in CD8+ T cells. Low levels of normalized T-cell clonal expansion were also seen in some patients who did not respond. Clonal expansion of both CD4+ and CD8+ blood T cells was observed from baseline to week 6 at doses 0.1 to 3.0 mg/kg. After ivuxolimab, expanded clones were on average more numerous among CD8+ T cells than among CD4+ T cells.

The source material was CD4+ or CD8+ T cells sorted from blood, sampled in a trial of the OX40 agonist ivuxolimab. This sequence uses TRBV4-3 and TRBJ2-7; 10 bases in the junction line up with TRBD2. This receptor was obtained from an adult with an advanced solid tumor such as melanoma, head and neck, liver or kidney cancer. Here is the DNA: TGCGCCAGCAGCCAAGATACCCTCCTAGCGGGAGACCCCTACGAGCAGTACTTC. It translates as CASSQDTLLAGDPYEQYF.